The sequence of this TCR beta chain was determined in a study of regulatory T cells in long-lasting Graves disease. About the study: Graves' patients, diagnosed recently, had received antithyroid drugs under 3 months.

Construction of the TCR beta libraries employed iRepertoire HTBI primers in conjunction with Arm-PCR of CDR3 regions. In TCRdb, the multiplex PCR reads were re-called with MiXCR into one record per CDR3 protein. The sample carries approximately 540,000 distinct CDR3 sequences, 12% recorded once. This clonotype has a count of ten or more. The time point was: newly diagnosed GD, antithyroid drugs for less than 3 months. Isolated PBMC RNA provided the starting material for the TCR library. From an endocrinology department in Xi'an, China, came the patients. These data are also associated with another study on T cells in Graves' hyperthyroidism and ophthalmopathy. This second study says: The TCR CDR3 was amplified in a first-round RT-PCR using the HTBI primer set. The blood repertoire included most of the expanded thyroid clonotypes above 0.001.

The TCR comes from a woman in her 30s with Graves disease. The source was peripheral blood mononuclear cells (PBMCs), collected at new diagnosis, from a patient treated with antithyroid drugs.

CDR3 loop: CATSTTGLAGRTYNEQFF. CDR3 DNA: TGTGCCACCAGCACCACGGGACTAGCGGGACGAACCTACAATGAGCAGTTCTTC. The chain uses TRBV15 and TRBJ2-1, with 13 bases fitting TRBD2. The germline V gene has CDR1 LNHNV and CDR2 YYDKDF (reference sequence). The CDR3 contains 18 residues. Trimming took 4 bases from V and 2 from J; bases not matched to a gene: 8.